Presented here are 20 T cell receptor beta chains from one specimen sequenced in a study of blood T cell repertoires in COVID-19. Clones were sequenced by immunoSEQ multiplex PCR, and TCRdb holds only the in-frame ones, with some missing. Among 70,000 or so clones listed, roughly 87% were seen once. The source material was peripheral blood. The receptors here all came from a human donor in a cohort sampled during active COVID-19.

The rearrangement joins TRBV7-9 to TRBJ1-2; D is unresolved. Trimming stripped 7 bases from V and 6 bases from J, with 15 bases between. Germline CDR1 SEHNR, CDR2 FQNEAQ (reference sequence). The CDR3 is 13 residues long. DNA of the CDR3: TGTGCCAGCACATCGGGTCGCAACCATGGCTACACCTTC. Amino acids: CASTSGRNHGYTF.

The chain combines TRBV7-8 with TRBJ2-2; 9 nucleotides match TRBD1. V lost 5 bases to trimming and J lost 7 bases; unmatched junction nucleotides: 14. Germline V CDR1 and CDR2: SGHVS, FQNEAQ. CDR3 length: 17 amino acids. CDR3 sequence reads: CASSPPPGTGRGGELFF. The CDR3 coding sequence is TGTGCCAGCAGCCCCCCTCCCGGGACAGGGAGGGGCGGGGAGCTGTTTTTT.

The CDR3 sequence: CASSPEGNTIYF. The CDR3 coding sequence is TGTGCCAGCTCACCAGAGGGAAACACCATATATTTT. V usage is TRBV18 and J usage is TRBJ1-3; D remains ambiguous. The CDR3 loop spans 12 amino acids. V dropped 2 bases and J dropped 4 bases, with 3 bases sitting between them. CDR1 and CDR2 from the germline V gene are KGHSH and LQKENI.

The V gene is TRBV5-4, the J gene TRBJ1-6; the D gene is possibly TRBD1 (5 bases). CDR3 size: 15 residues. Trimming pared 3 bases from V and 8 bases from J, leaving 15 bases between. Germline V gene lookup returns CDR1 SGHNT and CDR2 YYREEE (reference sequence). The CDR3 coding sequence is TGTGCCAGCAGCTCGGGACTCATTCGGGATTCACCCCTCCACTTT. Protein product: CASSSGLIRDSPLHF. Using reference TRBV5-4 and TRBJ1-6 for the parts outside the CDR3, the full variable domain is ETGVTQSPTHLIKTRGQQVTLRCSSQSGHNTVSWYQQALGQGPQFIFQYYREEENGRGNFPPRFSGLQFPNYSSELNVNALELDDSALYLCASSSGLIRDSPLHFGNGTRLTVT.

The rearrangement links TRBV5-1 to TRBJ2-7; D perhaps matches TRBD2 (5 bases). Germline CDR1 SGHRS, CDR2 YFSETQ. The CDR3 consists of 13 residues. The ends were cut back, 4 bases at V and 1 base at J, with 9 bases in the middle. The CDR3 spells CASSEGTSYEQYF. The CDR3 DNA follows: TGCGCCAGCAGCGAGGGTACGTCCTACGAGCAGTACTTC.

The V gene is TRBV29-1, the J gene TRBJ2-7, with TRBD2 matching over 12 bases. CDR1 and CDR2 from the germline V gene are SQVTM and ANQGSEA. The trim removed 6 bases at V and 0 bases at J, leaving 3 bases unmatched. The CDR3 length is 14 residues. CDR3 loop: CSVTSGGSSYEQYF. The CDR3 DNA reads as TGCAGCGTGACTAGCGGGGGAAGCTCCTACGAGCAGTACTTC.

This sequence joins TRBV4-1 and TRBJ2-5, with TRBD1 matching 8 bases. There are 16 residues in the CDR3. Unmatched junction bases numbered 8, after V lost 0 bases and J lost 5 bases. Germline values: CDR1 MGHRA, CDR2 YSYEKL. For the CDR3, the DNA is TGCGCCAGCAGCCAAGATACGAGACAGGGGTGGGAGACCCAGTACTTC. It is translated as CASSQDTRQGWETQYF.

This clone has only a few counts. The CDR3 DNA sequence: TGCGCCAGCAGCTTGGGGACAGGGGGCACCTATGGCTACACCTTC. Residues: CASSLGTGGTYGYTF. The chain uses TRBV5-1 and TRBJ1-2, with 11 bases matching TRBD1. Germline CDR1 and CDR2: SGHRS and YFSETQ. J gave up 4 bases and V 0 bases, and 2 bases lay outside the gene matches. This CDR3 has 15 amino acids.

The rearrangement uses TRBV20-1 and TRBJ2-7; D unresolved. Germline V CDR1 and CDR2: DFQATT, SNEGSKA (reference sequence). The CDR3 contains 11 residues. Trimming removed 4 bases at V and 6 bases at J, with 10 bases between. This CDR3 reads CSATRVGEQYF. The CDR3 nucleotides are TGCAGTGCTACCCGGGTAGGCGAGCAGTACTTC.

V gene TRBV5-1 combines with J gene TRBJ2-5, with D perhaps matching TRBD1 (6 bases). V gave up 3 bases and J gave up 5 bases, with 11 bases separating them. The germline gives CDR1 SGHRS, CDR2 YFSETQ. The CDR3 length is 13 residues. The chain's CDR3 is CASSSQGSETQYF. CDR3 nucleotides: TGCGCCAGCAGCTCACAGGGTTCCGAGACCCAGTACTTC.

This sequence joins TRBV5-1 and TRBJ2-5; 14 nucleotides match TRBD2. Germline loops: CDR1 SGHRS, CDR2 YFSETQ. V trimming: 0 bases; J trimming: 1 base; junction bases outside the gene matches: 5. This CDR3 is built from 18 residues. This CDR3 reads CASSLGPGLAGAQETQYF. Here the CDR3 DNA reads TGCGCCAGCAGCTTGGGGCCGGGACTAGCGGGGGCCCAAGAGACCCAGTACTTC.

This clone was seen only once. The V gene is TRBV6-1, the J gene TRBJ1-1; TRBD1 matches at 9 bases. CDR1 is MNHNS and CDR2 is SASEGT in the germline V gene. The CDR3 runs to 15 residues. V shed 3 bases, J shed 4 bases, and the junction held 6 bases outside the gene matches. The CDR3 region has the DNA TGTGCCAGCAGTGACCACGGGACAGGGAGCACTGAAGCTTTCTTT. Its translation is CASSDHGTGSTEAFF.

The CDR3 bases are TGTGCCAGCAGTTACTGGGTGTGGGAGATGAACACTGAAGCTTTCTTT. It specifies CASSYWVWEMNTEAFF. The chain carries TRBV6-2 or TRBV6-3 and TRBJ1-1; D gene uncertain. CDR3 length equals 16 residues. V lost 1 base, J lost 0 bases, and 12 bases lay in between. Germline CDR1 is MNHEY and CDR2 is SVGEGT.

The J gene is TRBJ2-6, the V gene TRBV4-1; TRBD1 might be the D (5 bases). Trimming took off 0 bases at V and 0 bases at J, with 18 bases between the two ends. The germline CDR1 and CDR2 sequences are MGHRA and YSYEKL. The CDR3 totals 20 residues. CDR3 loop: CASSQDPRAGYISGANVLTF. DNA of the CDR3: TGCGCCAGCAGCCAAGACCCCAGGGCCGGGTACATCTCTGGGGCCAACGTCCTGACTTTC.

The CDR3 here is CASSISRQETQYF. As DNA, the CDR3 is TGTGCCAGTAGTATATCACGGCAAGAGACCCAGTACTTC. The rearrangement joins TRBV19 to TRBJ2-5; no firm D call. Per the germline V gene, CDR1 is LNHDA and CDR2 is SQIVND (reference sequence). The ends were cut back, 2 bases at V and 2 bases at J, with 6 bases in the middle. This CDR3 has 13 residues.

The chain employs TRBV6-5 and TRBJ1-2; no reliable D call. The germline V gene encodes CDR1 MNHEY and CDR2 SVGAGI. The CDR3 covers 13 residues. V lost 8 bases and J 3 bases, leaving 13 bases between the germline ends. The CDR3 is CASRPREDYGYTF. The CDR3 DNA sequence: TGTGCCAGCCGACCGAGGGAGGACTATGGCTACACCTTC.

The count of this clone is one. This sequence joins TRBV27 and TRBJ2-1, with D possibly matching TRBD1 (7 bases). This CDR3 is 14 amino acids long. The V end was cut by 2 bases, the J end by 5 bases, with 10 bases between. Germline V CDR1 and CDR2: MNHEY, SMNVEV (reference sequence). The CDR3, as DNA: TGTGCCAGCAGTTTACTCAGGGGGGACAATGAGCAGTTCTTC. Its protein is CASSLLRGDNEQFF.

The chain combines TRBV4-3 with TRBJ2-1; tentatively, D is TRBD2 (5 bases). This CDR3 has 12 residues. The germline CDR1 and CDR2 sequences are LGHNA and YSLEER. V was pared by 2 bases and J by 10 bases, with 9 bases between. CDR3 bases: TGCGCCAGCAGCCAACGGACGGGGGAGCAGTTCTTC. This encodes CASSQRTGEQFF.

The chain uses TRBV7-9 and TRBJ1-1; 7 bases agree with TRBD1. The CDR3 is 18 amino acids. V gave up 4 bases and J gave up 0 bases; unmatched junction bases: 14. The germline gives CDR1 SEHNR, CDR2 FQNEAQ (reference sequence). The CDR3 loop is CASSSKAAGTAMNTEAFF. DNA of the CDR3: TGTGCCAGCAGCTCTAAGGCCGCCGGGACAGCCATGAACACTGAAGCTTTCTTT.

The J gene is TRBJ1-1, the V gene TRBV7-2; D is unresolved. V was shortened by 3 bases and J by 1 base, with 9 bases between the two germline ends. This CDR3 has 14 residues. Germline V CDR1 and CDR2: SGHTA, FQGNSA. The CDR3 DNA reads TGTGCCAGCAGCTTTGCACAGCAGAACACTGAAGCTTTCTTT. Translating gives CASSFAQQNTEAFF.